This record looks at one TCR beta chain sequence and its context. This sample stems from a study of blood T cell repertoires in COVID-19. As for the study in general: The analysed material was cDNA or gDNA that came from T cells, B-cell-depleted T cells, or PBMCs.

The method was immunoSEQ multiplex PCR; TCRdb's version includes in-frame clones alone and lacks a portion of them. This sample has about 110,000 clones; 70% to 80% occur once, and the top ten carry roughly 6.2%. Germline CDR1 and CDR2: MDHEN and SYDVKM. This CDR3 spans 13 amino acids. Trimming cost V 4 bases and J 7 bases, with 10 bases left between them. This receptor was obtained from a man older than 75 with COVID-19, enrolled during active disease. The V and J genes are TRBV28 and TRBJ2-2; no firm D call. Material: peripheral blood. The CDR3 is CASSSWFGGELFF. The CDR3 bases are TGTGCCAGCAGTTCCTGGTTCGGCGGGGAGCTGTTTTTT.